The next 7 T cell receptor beta chains were all read from a single sample in a study of blood T cell repertoires in COVID-19. This table comes from immunoSEQ multiplex PCR, and its TCRdb copy is limited to in-frame clones, with some not included. Among about 370,000 clones listed, roughly nine tenths were seen once. The sample consisted of PBMCs or T cells enriched from blood (not recorded which). These receptor sequences come from a woman aged 40 to 50 who had been exposed to COVID-19.

The chain couples TRBV5-1 to TRBJ2-7; 10 bases are shared with TRBD2. V shed 2 bases, J shed 5 bases, and the junction held 4 bases outside the gene matches. The CDR3 extends over 14 amino acids. The V gene's germline CDR1 is SGHRS and CDR2 YFSETQ. CDR3 region: CASSFSGRRDEQYF. The CDR3 DNA follows: TGCGCCAGCAGCTTTAGCGGGAGGCGAGACGAGCAGTACTTC.

This clone has just one count. The chain joins TRBV19 to TRBJ2-3; the match to TRBD2 covers 11 bases. Germline V CDR1 and CDR2: LNHDA, SQIVND (reference sequence). The V segment lost 5 bases and the J segment 5 bases; nucleotides outside the gene matches: 9. The CDR3 contains 16 residues. The CDR3 loop is CASSFGSGGGRDTQYF. CDR3 bases: TGTGCCAGTAGTTTCGGTAGCGGGGGGGGAAGAGATACGCAGTATTTT.

This clone was recorded only once. J is TRBJ2-3 and V is TRBV5-1, with D perhaps matching TRBD1 (6 bases). V was pared by 4 bases and J by 8 bases, with 17 bases between. Germline lookup yields CDR1 SGHRS and CDR2 YFSETQ. The CDR3 runs 14 residues. In DNA form, the CDR3 reads TGCGCCAGCAGCGAGGGGGATGGTCGGGGTACGCAGTATTTT. This encodes CASSEGDGRGTQYF.

The rearrangement uses TRBV24-1 and TRBJ1-2, with unresolved D. The ends were cut back, 5 bases at V and 6 bases at J, with 3 bases in the middle. Per the germline V gene, CDR1 is KGHDR and CDR2 is SFDVKD. CDR3 length: 10 amino acids. CDR3 bases: TGTGCCACCAGTGGGCATGGCTACACCTTC. Its translation: CATSGHGYTF.

The chain has TRBV11-3 and TRBJ2-5; no firm D call. Germline assignment: CDR1 SGHNT and CDR2 YENEEA. V dropped 1 base and J dropped 4 bases, with 10 bases sitting between them. The CDR3 is 14 residues long. As DNA, the CDR3 is TGTGCCAGCAGCTTAGGAGGCGGCTCAGAGACCCAGTACTTC. Protein: CASSLGGGSETQYF.

The gene calls are TRBV13 and TRBJ1-2; no clear D gene. The CDR3 runs to 15 residues. Per the germline V gene, CDR1 is PRHDT and CDR2 is FYEKMQ (reference sequence). V shed 5 bases and J shed 0 bases, with 13 bases lying between them. The CDR3 spells CASSPRLLANYGYTF. CDR3 bases: TGTGCCAGCAGCCCTCGGCTACTAGCTAACTATGGCTACACCTTC.

The genes are TRBV14 and TRBJ2-5, with TRBD2 matching over 8 bases. The CDR3 sequence is 15 residues long. Germline V gives CDR1 SGHDN, CDR2 FVKESK. With 8 bases clipped from V and 0 bases from J, the junction kept 8 bases outside the gene matches. CDR3 DNA sequence: TGTGCCAGCGCGGGGGGTCCTCTGTACCAAGAGACCCAGTACTTC. Translated: CASAGGPLYQETQYF.